This TCR beta chain was sequenced during a study of blood T cell repertoires in COVID-19. Study overall: There were acute and convalescent COVID-19 samples, and they came from the United States, Italy and Spain. Sources were T cells, B-cell-depleted T cells, or PBMCs; the material itself was cDNA or gDNA.

Repertoires were generated with immunoSEQ multiplex PCR, while TCRdb's copy carries only in-frame clones and drops some. Here the sample spans a few hundred thousand clones, approximately 89% being singletons. This study enrolled people aged 18 to 89 from around 25 US geographic areas. The study assigned cohorts using participant-reported clinical history. The receptor was derived from a woman aged 45-59 years who had been exposed to COVID-19. The sequenced sample consisted of PBMCs or T cells enriched from blood (not recorded which).

The CDR3 is CASSINGRSQETQYF. CDR3 in DNA: TGTGCCAGTAGTATTAACGGGAGATCCCAAGAGACCCAGTACTTC. The J gene is TRBJ2-5, the V gene TRBV19, with a weak D call TRBD2 (6 bases). The V gene's germline CDR1 is LNHDA and CDR2 SQIVND (reference sequence). This CDR3 has 15 amino acids. Trimming removed 3 bases from V and 1 base from J, with 12 bases in between.